This T cell receptor beta chain derives from a study of T cells after yellow fever vaccination. CDR3 size: 18 residues. J lost 9 bases, V lost 0 bases, and 15 bases had no gene match. Germline V gene lookup returns CDR1 LNHDA and CDR2 SQIVND (reference sequence). Study results and limitations: It was a weaker secondary response, yet one that peaked faster, at day 5 versus 15. Contaminating bulk clonotypes could be abundant in FACS-sorted repertoires.

Note on this clonotype: Its specificity is unknown.

One entry per CDR3 protein results from TCRdb running MiXCR on the 5' RACE reads. The data contain approximately 600,000 distinct CDR3 sequences, around 12% of them singletons. This chain links TRBV19 with TRBJ2-1, with TRBD1 matching over 9 bases. The TCR originated in a man under 40 who received the YFV17D yellow fever vaccine. Sequenced material: PBMCs, taken on the day of the yellow fever booster vaccination. In nucleotides, the CDR3 is TGTGCCAGTAGTATAGATCTTTGGGACAGGGTTACCACATTTGAGCAGTTCTTC. As protein: CASSIDLWDRVTTFEQFF.